This is a list of T cell receptor beta chains from one sample in a study of tumor-infiltrating lymphocytes in primary liver carcinoma. One entry per CDR3 protein, called by TCRdb with MiXCR from the multiplex PCR reads. The sample shows under 200,000 distinct CDR3 sequences, around 60% of them seen only once. The sample taken for sequencing was peripheral blood. The receptors come from a woman aged 60 to 75 with primary liver carcinoma and hepatitis B virus infection. The conserved cysteine and the conserved F or W are not part of the CDR3 here. D genes are given only for firm matches. The listing skips clone size in some rows; elsewhere it reads once, few, many or a size class.

TRBJ2-1 | TRBD2 | TRBV4-1 | few | ASSQRTSGISGVYNEQF
TRBJ2-7 | TRBD2 | TRBV11-2 | . | ARSLDKGLVPEQY
TRBJ1-2 | . | TRBV9 | . | ASSPGVVANYGYT
TRBJ2-2 | TRBD1 | TRBV5-1 | few | ASSPIGTGGGTGELF
TRBJ2-3 | . | TRBV5-4 | . | SSSLEASPPDTLY
TRBJ1-2 | TRBD1 | TRBV12-3/TRBV12-4 | many | ASSGDSSLWGYT
TRBJ1-1 | . | TRBV6-1 | once | ASSALVQKNTDAF
TRBJ2-1 | TRBD1 | TRBV6-5 | few | ASSYGGTGSYNEQF
TRBJ2-1 | . | TRBV7-9 | few | ASSPRDTF
TRBJ2-7 | . | TRBV7-8 | . | AISLLTWDVWRKQY
TRBJ2-3 | TRBD2 | TRBV10-3 | . | AISEGAGALDTQY
TRBJ1-6 | . | TRBV11-2 | . | ASSSHPEYLNSPLH
TRBJ2-3 | . | TRBV4-1 | many | ASSQLGGRTDTQY
TRBJ2-3 | . | TRBV6-1 | many | ASSVADLGDTQY
TRBJ1-2 | . | TRBV11-2 | . | TSSPGTYGYT
TRBJ2-1 | TRBD2 | TRBV6-1 | . | ASRNIGAGGDNEQF
TRBJ2-5 | . | TRBV4-1 | . | AGSRTGLSMETQY
TRBJ2-5 | . | TRBV5-1 | . | ASSLDMAGKGQETQY
TRBJ2-5 | . | TRBV4-2 | many | ASSQPGGGETQY